This T cell receptor (beta chain) is from a study of response to subunit inactivated influenza vaccine. This clonotype was detected only a few times. The antigen is not known. V shed 6 bases and J 4 bases; nucleotides not matched to a gene: 13. Germline V CDR1 and CDR2: SNHLY, FYNNEI. The CDR3 sequence is 16 residues long. Study results and caveats: New T cells are recruited in small numbers by each seasonal influenza vaccination, according to the authors' suggestion.

TCRdb recomputed calls from the RT-PCR reads with MiXCR, one row per CDR3 protein. The sample consists of 300,000 to 350,000 distinct CDR3 sequences, about 20% of them appearing once. Here the sequenced sample was PBMCs from blood, taken roughly 20 months after vaccination. The receptor was isolated from a man aged 45 to 70 who received an inactivated influenza vaccine. The chain employs TRBV2 and TRBJ1-2; 8 positions agree with TRBD1. The CDR3 DNA sequence: TGTGCCAGCAGCCCTAGCGGGACAGGACGAATCTATGGCTACACCTTC. This translates into CASSPSGTGRIYGYTF.